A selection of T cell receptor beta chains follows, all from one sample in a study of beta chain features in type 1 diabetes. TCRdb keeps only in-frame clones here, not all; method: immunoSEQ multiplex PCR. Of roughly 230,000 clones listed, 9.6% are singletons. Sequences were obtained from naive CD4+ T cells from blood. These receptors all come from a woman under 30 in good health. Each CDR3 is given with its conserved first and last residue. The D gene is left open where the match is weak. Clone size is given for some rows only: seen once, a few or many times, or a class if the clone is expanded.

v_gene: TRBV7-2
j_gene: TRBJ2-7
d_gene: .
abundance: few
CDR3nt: TGTGCCAGCAGCCAGTTTGACTGGCAGTACTTC
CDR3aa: CASSQFDWQYF

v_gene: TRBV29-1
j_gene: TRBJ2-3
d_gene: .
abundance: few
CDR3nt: TGCAGCGTTGAACGGGGGGCAGGGGCAAGCTCAGATACGCAGTATTTT
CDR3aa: CSVERGAGASSDTQYF

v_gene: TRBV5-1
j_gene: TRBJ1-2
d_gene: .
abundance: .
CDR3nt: TGCGCCAGCAGCTTGGCCAACAGGGAAAAGGATGGCTACACCTTC
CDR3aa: CASSLANREKDGYTF

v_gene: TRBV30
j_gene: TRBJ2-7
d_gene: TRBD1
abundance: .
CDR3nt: TGTGCCTGGAGGCCTGGGAAGGGACAGTTGAGCTCCTACGAGCAGTACTTC
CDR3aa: CAWRPGKGQLSSYEQYF

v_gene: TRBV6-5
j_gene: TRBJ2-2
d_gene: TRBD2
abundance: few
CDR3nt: TGTGCCAGCAGGCCTCTAGCGGGAGGGTCCGGGGAGCTGTTTTTT
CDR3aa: CASRPLAGGSGELFF

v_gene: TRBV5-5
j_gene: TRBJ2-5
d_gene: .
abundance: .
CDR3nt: TGTGCCAGCAGCGTAGGAGGAGCGGCAGATATGACCCAGTACTTC
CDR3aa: CASSVGGAADMTQYF

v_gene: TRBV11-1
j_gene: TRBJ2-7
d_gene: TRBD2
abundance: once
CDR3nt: TGTGCCAGCAGTAGCCTAGCGGGAGGAACCTACGAGCAGTACTTC
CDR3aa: CASSSLAGGTYEQYF

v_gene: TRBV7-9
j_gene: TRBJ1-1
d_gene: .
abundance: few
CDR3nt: TGTGCCAGCAGCCACCGGGAGAAAGTTGAAGCTTTCTTT
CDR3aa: CASSHREKVEAFF

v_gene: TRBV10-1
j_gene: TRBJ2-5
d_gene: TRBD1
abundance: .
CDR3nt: TGCGCCAGCAGTGAGTTGGGACAGGGGGAAGAGACCCAGTACTTC
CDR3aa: CASSELGQGEETQYF

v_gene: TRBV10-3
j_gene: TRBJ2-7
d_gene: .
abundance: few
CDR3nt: TGTGCCATCAGCGGAGGACGGAACTACGAGCAGTACTTC
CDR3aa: CAISGGRNYEQYF

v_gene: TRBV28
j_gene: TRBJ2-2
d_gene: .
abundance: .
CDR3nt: TGTGCCAGCAGCCTTCTGGTCCAGGGTTTGGGGGAGCTGTTTTTT
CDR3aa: CASSLLVQGLGELFF

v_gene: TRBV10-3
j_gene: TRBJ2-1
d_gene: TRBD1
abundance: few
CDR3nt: TGTGCCATCAGGGGGACAGGGGACTACAATGAGCAGTTCTTC
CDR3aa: CAIRGTGDYNEQFF

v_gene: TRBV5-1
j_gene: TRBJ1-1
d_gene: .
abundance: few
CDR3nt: TGCGCCAGCAGCTTGGACACCGCCCCCACTGAAGCTTTCTTT
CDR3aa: CASSLDTAPTEAFF

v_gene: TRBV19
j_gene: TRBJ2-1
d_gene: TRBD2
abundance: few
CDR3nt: TGTGCCACCATGACTAGCAGGGATCACAATGAGCAGTTCTTC
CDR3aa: CATMTSRDHNEQFF

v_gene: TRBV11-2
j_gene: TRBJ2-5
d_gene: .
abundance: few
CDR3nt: TGTGCCAGCAGCTTATTCCTACGAGAGACCCAGTACTTC
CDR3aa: CASSLFLRETQYF

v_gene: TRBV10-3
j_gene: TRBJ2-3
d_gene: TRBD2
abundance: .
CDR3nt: TGTGCCATCAGTGATGAGCGGGGGAGCACAGATACGCAGTATTTT
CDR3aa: CAISDERGSTDTQYF

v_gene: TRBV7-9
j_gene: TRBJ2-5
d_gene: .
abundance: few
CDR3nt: TGTGCCAGCAGCCCCAAATGGCCCAGTACAGGGCCCTTTGAGACCCAGTACTTC
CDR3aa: CASSPKWPSTGPFETQYF

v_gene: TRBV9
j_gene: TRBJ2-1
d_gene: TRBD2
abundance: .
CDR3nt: TGTGCCAGCAGCGATATAGGACTAGCGGGTGAGCAGTTCTTC
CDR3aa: CASSDIGLAGEQFF

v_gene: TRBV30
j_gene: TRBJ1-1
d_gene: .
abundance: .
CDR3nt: TGTGCCTGGACCCTGGACACTGGCACTGAAGCTTTCTTT
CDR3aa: CAWTLDTGTEAFF

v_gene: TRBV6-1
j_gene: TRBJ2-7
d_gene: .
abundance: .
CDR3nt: TGTGCCAGCAGGATTGACAGGACGACTTCCTACGAGCAGTACTTC
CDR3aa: CASRIDRTTSYEQYF

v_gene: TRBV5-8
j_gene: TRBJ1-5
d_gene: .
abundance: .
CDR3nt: TGTGCCAGCAGCTCGAGGGTTGGGGACAATTATCAGCCCCAGCATTTT
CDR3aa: CASSSRVGDNYQPQHF

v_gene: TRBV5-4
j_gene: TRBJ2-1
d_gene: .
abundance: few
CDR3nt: TGTGCCAGCAGCTTGCCTCAGGCAAATGAGCAGTTCTTC
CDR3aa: CASSLPQANEQFF

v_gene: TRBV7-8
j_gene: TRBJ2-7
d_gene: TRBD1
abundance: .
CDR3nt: TGTGCCAGCAGCAGGACAGGGGGCTCCTACGAGCAGTACTTC
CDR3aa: CASSRTGGSYEQYF

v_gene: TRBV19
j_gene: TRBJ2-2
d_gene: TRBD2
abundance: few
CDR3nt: TGTGCCAGTAGCGTATTAGCGGGGAACACCGGGGAGCTGTTTTTT
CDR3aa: CASSVLAGNTGELFF

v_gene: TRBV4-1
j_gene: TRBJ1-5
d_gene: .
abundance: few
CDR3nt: TGCGCCAGCAGCCAAGATACCAGGTTCAATCAGCCCCAGCATTTT
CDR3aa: CASSQDTRFNQPQHF

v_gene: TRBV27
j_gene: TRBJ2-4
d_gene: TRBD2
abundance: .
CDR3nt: TGTGCCAGCAGTTCGCTGACTAGCGGGAGTAGGAAAAACATTCAGTACTTC
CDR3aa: CASSSLTSGSRKNIQYF

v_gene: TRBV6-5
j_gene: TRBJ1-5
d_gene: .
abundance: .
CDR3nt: TGTGCCAGCAAACAGGAACCCTATAGCAATCAGCCCCAGCATTTT
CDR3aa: CASKQEPYSNQPQHF

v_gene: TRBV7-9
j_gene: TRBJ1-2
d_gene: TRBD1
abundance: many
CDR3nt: TGTGCCAGCAGCTCCAGGGAAGAGGGGGCCCATGGCTACACCTTC
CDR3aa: CASSSREEGAHGYTF

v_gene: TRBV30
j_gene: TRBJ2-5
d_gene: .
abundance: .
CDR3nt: TGTGCCTGGAGTGTATCCAGGGTCTTGGAGACCCAGTACTTC
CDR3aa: CAWSVSRVLETQYF

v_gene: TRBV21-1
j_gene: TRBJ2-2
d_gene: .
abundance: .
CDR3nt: TGTGCCAGCCCGGACAGGGTGGACACCGGGGAGCTGTTTTTT
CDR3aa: CASPDRVDTGELFF

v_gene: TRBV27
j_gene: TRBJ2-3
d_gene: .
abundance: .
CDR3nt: TGTGCCAGCAGCACCAGGGGGGCCCCAGATACGCAGTATTTT
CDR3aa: CASSTRGAPDTQYF

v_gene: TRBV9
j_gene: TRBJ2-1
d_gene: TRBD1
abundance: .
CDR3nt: TGTGCCAGCAGCGTAGTGGGGACAGGGTACGATGAGCAGTTCTTC
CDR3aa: CASSVVGTGYDEQFF

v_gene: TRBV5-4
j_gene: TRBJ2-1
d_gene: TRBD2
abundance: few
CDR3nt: TGTGCCAGCAGCTTGAGGACTAGCGGGAGTGTGGATGAGCAGTTCTTC
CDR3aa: CASSLRTSGSVDEQFF

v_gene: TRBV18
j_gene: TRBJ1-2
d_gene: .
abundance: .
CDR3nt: TGTGCCAGCTCAGGGAAACGGGAGGGAACCTATGGCTACACCTTC
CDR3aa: CASSGKREGTYGYTF

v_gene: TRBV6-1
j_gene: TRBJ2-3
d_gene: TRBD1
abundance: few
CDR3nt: TGTGCCAGCCGACCGGGACAGGGCCCAGATACGCAGTATTTT
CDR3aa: CASRPGQGPDTQYF

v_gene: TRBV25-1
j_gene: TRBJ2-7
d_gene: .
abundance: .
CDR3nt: TGTGCCAGCCCTATCCTGGAGTCCTACGAGCAGTACTTC
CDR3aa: CASPILESYEQYF

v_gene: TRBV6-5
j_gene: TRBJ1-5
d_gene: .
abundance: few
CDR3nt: TGTGCCAGCAGTTACTCTTGGGCAGGACAGCAGCCCCAGCATTTT
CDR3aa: CASSYSWAGQQPQHF

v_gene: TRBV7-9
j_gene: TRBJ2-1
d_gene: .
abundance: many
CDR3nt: TGTGCCAGCAGCTTAGGACAGGCCACCTACAATGAGCAGTTCTTC
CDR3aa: CASSLGQATYNEQFF

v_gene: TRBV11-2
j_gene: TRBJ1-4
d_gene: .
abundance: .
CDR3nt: TGTGCCAGCAGCTCTGGGCGGGTGTGGGGTGAAAAACTGTTTTTT
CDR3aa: CASSSGRVWGEKLFF

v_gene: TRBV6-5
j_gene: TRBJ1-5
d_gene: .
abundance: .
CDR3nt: TGTGCCAGCAGTTACTCATCAGGGGGCAATCAGCCCCAGCATTTT
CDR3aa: CASSYSSGGNQPQHF